Listed here are 7 T cell receptor beta chains from one sample, sequenced in a study of shared clonotypes between healthy human individuals. Libraries were prepared by immunoSEQ multiplex PCR; TCRdb keeps only in-frame clonotypes and omits some of them. This repertoire shows 1,400,000 or so clones, roughly 98.5% found once; its top ten account for under 0.45%. Sequenced input: naive CD4+ T cells sorted from blood. Subset in this sample: CD45RA+ positively selected. These receptors all come from a young man in good health.

V usage is TRBV28 and J usage is TRBJ2-2, with unresolved D. There are 15 residues in the CDR3. The germline gives CDR1 MDHEN, CDR2 SYDVKM. The ends were cut back, 1 base at V and 5 bases at J, with 11 bases in the middle. DNA for the CDR3: TGTGCCAGCAGTTTATCACTGCTTCCAACCGGGGAGCTGTTTTTT. As protein: CASSLSLLPTGELFF.

Remarks on this clone: Other DNA sequences in this specimen translate into the identical CDR3. The chain is built from TRBV5-1 and TRBJ1-1, with TRBD1 as a possible D gene (6 bases). The length of the CDR3 is 13 residues. CDR1 is SGHRS, CDR2 YFSETQ, per germline. V shed 3 bases and J shed 1 base, with 7 bases lying between them. CDR3 residues: CASSSTGNTEAFF. The CDR3 region has the DNA TGCGCCAGCAGCTCGACAGGGAACACTGAAGCTTTCTTT.

Here the CDR3 reads CASSEGETQYF. In DNA form, the CDR3 reads TGTGCCAGCAGCGAGGGGGAGACCCAGTACTTC. The chain recombines TRBV9 with TRBJ2-5, with D tentatively TRBD1 (5 bases). Deletions cut 3 bases from V and 5 bases from J, with 5 bases between. The CDR3 sequence is 11 residues long. Germline values: CDR1 SGDLS, CDR2 YYNGEE.

The J gene is TRBJ1-2, the V gene TRBV19; D unresolved. There are 14 residues in the CDR3. Germline-derived CDR1 and CDR2 are LNHDA and SQIVND (reference sequence). V lost 1 base and J 3 bases, leaving 9 bases between the germline ends. In nucleotides, the CDR3 is TGTGCCAGTAGTATAGTCGTCAGAGACTATGGCTACACCTTC. It codes for CASSIVVRDYGYTF.

The J gene is TRBJ2-1, the V gene TRBV5-4, with D unclear. Germline V gives CDR1 SGHNT, CDR2 YYREEE (reference sequence). The CDR3 extends over 16 amino acids. Trimming stripped 1 base from V and 0 bases from J, with 11 bases between. The CDR3 spells CASSLSPQSSYNEQFF. CDR3 bases: TGTGCCAGCAGCTTGTCGCCGCAGAGCTCCTACAATGAGCAGTTCTTC.

This clone was picked up one time. The chain uses TRBV7-9 and TRBJ2-3; D might be TRBD1 or TRBD2, each matching 5 bases. V was pared by 5 bases and J by 1 base, with 16 bases between. CDR3 size: 16 residues. Germline V gene data show CDR1 as SEHNR and CDR2 as FQNEAQ (reference sequence). CDR3 nucleotides: TGTGCCAGCAGCCTATTGACAGTGAGGGGCACAGATACGCAGTATTTT. It yields the protein CASSLLTVRGTDTQYF.

The rearrangement uses TRBV2 and TRBJ1-2; 7 bases line up with TRBD1. The CDR3 sequence is 15 residues long. V shed 8 bases and J 5 bases; nucleotides not matched to a gene: 14. The germline V gene encodes CDR1 SNHLY and CDR2 FYNNEI. CDR3 amino acids: CASAPGQPLGYGYTF. The CDR3 DNA follows: TGTGCCAGCGCTCCGGGACAGCCTTTGGGTTATGGCTACACCTTC.